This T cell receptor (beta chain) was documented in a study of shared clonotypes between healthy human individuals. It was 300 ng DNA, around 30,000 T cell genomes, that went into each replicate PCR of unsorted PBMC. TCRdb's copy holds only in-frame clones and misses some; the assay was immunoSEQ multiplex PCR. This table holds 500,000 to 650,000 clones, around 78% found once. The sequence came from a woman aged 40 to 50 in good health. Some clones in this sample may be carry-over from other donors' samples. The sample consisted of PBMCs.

The CDR3 region has the DNA TGTGCCAGTCGGTGGGTAGCGGGCACAGATACGCAGTATTTT. Translated: CASRWVAGTDTQYF. J is TRBJ2-3 and V is TRBV19; D may be TRBD2 (6 bases). This CDR3 is built from 14 residues. Germline-derived CDR1 and CDR2 are LNHDA and SQIVND (reference sequence). V was cut by 8 bases and J by 1 base, with 13 bases left in between.